The text below deals with one T cell receptor (beta chain). The antigen is unknown. This CDR3 has 17 amino acids. Germline V gene sequence: CDR1 SGHRS, CDR2 YFSETQ. V lost 3 bases and J 0 bases, leaving 16 bases between the germline ends. This record comes from a study of radiotherapy plus CTLA-4 blockade in lung cancer. Background on the study: The study recorded objective responses in less than 20% of patients and disease control in under 35%. Findings and limits, study-wide: After radiotherapy and ipilimumab, tumor-derived clones expanded in peripheral blood.

The data were produced by immunoSEQ multiplex PCR, yet TCRdb's version contains in-frame clones alone and is incomplete. The sample includes roughly 90,000 clones, around 84% of them seen just once. This chain connects TRBV5-1 to TRBJ2-1; possibly TRBD1 for D (6 bases). Material: peripheral blood, obtained from a patient treated with radiotherapy plus ipilimumab. This clonotype originated in a human donor with non-small cell lung cancer that progressed on radiotherapy plus ipilimumab. The CDR3 protein is CASSSRTVPSSYNEQFF. In nucleotides, the CDR3 is TGCGCCAGCAGCTCCCGGACAGTACCTAGCTCCTACAATGAGCAGTTCTTC.